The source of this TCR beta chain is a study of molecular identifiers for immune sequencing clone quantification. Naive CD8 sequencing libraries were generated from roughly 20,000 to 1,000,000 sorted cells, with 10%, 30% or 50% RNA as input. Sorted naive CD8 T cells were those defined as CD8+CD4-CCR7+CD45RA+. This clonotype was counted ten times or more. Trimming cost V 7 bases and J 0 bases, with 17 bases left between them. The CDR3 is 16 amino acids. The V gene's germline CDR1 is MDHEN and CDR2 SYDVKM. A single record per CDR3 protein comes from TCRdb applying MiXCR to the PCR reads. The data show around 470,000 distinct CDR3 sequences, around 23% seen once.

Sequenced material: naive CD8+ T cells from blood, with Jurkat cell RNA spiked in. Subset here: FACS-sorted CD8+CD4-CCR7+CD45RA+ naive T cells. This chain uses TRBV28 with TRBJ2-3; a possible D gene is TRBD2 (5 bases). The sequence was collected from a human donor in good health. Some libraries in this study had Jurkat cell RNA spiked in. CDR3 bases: TGTGCCAGCACCCGAGGGTTGGGGTTAAGCACAGATACGCAGTATTTT. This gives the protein CASTRGLGLSTDTQYF.